This T cell receptor (beta chain) was identified in a study of shared clonotypes between healthy human individuals. Study conclusions and caveats: Generation of non-shared clonotypes was less probable than generation of clonotypes shared by all four donors.

With respect to this clone: What it binds is unknown.

The protocol was immunoSEQ multiplex PCR, while the TCRdb copy is restricted to in-frame clones and leaves out a portion. The data contain about 2.3 million clones, 92% of them singletons. CDR1 is SGHVS, CDR2 FNYEAQ, per germline. With V trimmed by 3 bases and J by 2 bases, 4 bases remained unmatched. The CDR3 consists of 16 residues. V is TRBV7-6 and J is TRBJ2-2; 9 bases are a match to TRBD2. The sequenced sample was naive CD4+ T cells from PBMCs. Subset given: CD45RA+ positively selected. This sequence originates from a man aged 18-30 years in good health. Some clones in this sample may be carry-over from other donors' samples. CDR3 bases: TGTGCCAGCAGCTTTCTGACTAGCGGTAACACCGGGGAGCTGTTTTTT. Its translation: CASSFLTSGNTGELFF.